A selection of T cell receptor beta chains follows, all from one sample in a study of intratumoral heterogeneity in liver cancer. Clones were sequenced by immunoSEQ multiplex PCR, and TCRdb holds only the in-frame ones, with some missing. The sample lists 6,000 to 8,500 clones; around 60% were seen once. Sequenced material: tumor tissue, taken before any cancer treatment. The receptor source for this set is a man aged 65 to 85 with hepatocellular carcinoma. The CDR3 runs from the conserved cysteine through the conserved F or W. D genes are given only for firm matches. Clone size is shown for a subset of rows, as once, few, many or a class of expanded clone.

size: NA; V: TRBV30; J: TRBJ1-2; D: NA; CDR3: CAWSGAVGGYTF; DNA: TGTGCCTGGAGTGGGGCAGTGGGAGGCTACACCTTC
size: once; V: TRBV5-6; J: TRBJ2-4; D: TRBD1; CDR3: CASIHSGGTKNIQYF; DNA: TGTGCCAGCATCCACTCAGGGGGAACGAAAAACATTCAGTACTTC
size: medium-sized; V: TRBV27; J: TRBJ1-5; D: NA; CDR3: CASSLLPLNQPQHF; DNA: TGTGCCAGCAGTTTATTACCGCTGAATCAGCCCCAGCATTTT
size: NA; V: TRBV5-1; J: TRBJ2-5; D: TRBD1; CDR3: CASRWTGQETQYF; DNA: TGCGCCAGCAGGTGGACAGGGCAAGAGACCCAGTACTTC
size: NA; V: TRBV28; J: TRBJ1-2; D: TRBD1; CDR3: CASSQTVGQGNYGYTF; DNA: TGTGCCAGCAGTCAGACTGTAGGACAGGGGAACTATGGCTACACCTTC
size: NA; V: TRBV10-2; J: TRBJ1-5; D: NA; CDR3: CASSGEVGRPSRQPQHF; DNA: TGCGCCAGCAGTGGAGAGGTAGGGCGTCCATCTCGTCAGCCCCAGCATTTT
size: NA; V: TRBV7-6; J: TRBJ1-2; D: NA; CDR3: CASSLESLGGYTF; DNA: TGTGCCAGCAGCTTAGAGTCACTAGGTGGCTACACCTTC
size: NA; V: TRBV19; J: TRBJ1-2; D: TRBD1; CDR3: CASSITGQADGYTF; DNA: TGTGCCAGTAGTATAACGGGACAGGCTGATGGCTACACCTTC
size: few; V: TRBV5-6; J: TRBJ1-1; D: NA; CDR3: CASSLGGVGDTEAFF; DNA: TGTGCCAGCAGCTTGGGCGGGGTTGGGGACACTGAAGCTTTCTTT
size: few; V: TRBV29-1; J: TRBJ2-5; D: NA; CDR3: CSVEVAQETQYF; DNA: TGCAGCGTTGAGGTTGCGCAAGAGACCCAGTACTTC
size: NA; V: TRBV18; J: TRBJ2-5; D: TRBD1; CDR3: CASSIRQGREETQYF; DNA: TGTGCCAGCTCAATCAGACAGGGGAGAGAAGAGACCCAGTACTTC
size: large; V: TRBV7-3; J: TRBJ2-7; D: NA; CDR3: CASSLMAGSYEQYF; DNA: TGTGCCAGCAGCTTAATGGCAGGCTCCTACGAGCAGTACTTC